Presented here are 25 T cell receptor beta chains from one specimen sequenced in a study of cytomegalovirus exposure and HLA in healthy donors. Clones were read by immunoSEQ multiplex PCR, and TCRdb kept only the in-frame ones, dropping some. The sample lists about 79,000 clones, 90% to 95% occurring once. Specimen: PBMCs. The source is a woman aged 25 to 45 in good health and CMV-seronegative.

The chain links TRBV10-3 to TRBJ2-2, with D possibly being TRBD2 (5 bases). CDR3 length: 14 residues. Trimming pared 7 bases from V and 2 bases from J, leaving 11 bases between. The V gene's germline CDR1 is ENHRY and CDR2 SYGVKD. CDR3 sequence reads: CAINNGLNTGELFF. CDR3 DNA: TGTGCCATCAACAACGGACTTAACACCGGGGAGCTGTTTTTT.

The chain carries TRBV6-5 and TRBJ2-5; 9 nucleotides agree with TRBD2. V dropped 2 bases and J dropped 2; count of bases not matched to a gene: 6. The V gene's germline CDR1 is MNHEY and CDR2 SVGAGI. The CDR3 extends over 16 amino acids. The CDR3, as DNA: TGTGCCAGCAGTTACGGGTGGAGCGGGGGGCAAGAGACCCAGTACTTC. Translated: CASSYGWSGGQETQYF.

The rearrangement joins TRBV4-2 to TRBJ1-3, with a tentative D call TRBD1 (5 bases). Germline CDR1 is LGHNA and CDR2 is YNFKEQ. The ends were cut back, 8 bases at V and 4 bases at J, with 15 bases in the middle. The CDR3 covers 14 residues. CDR3 DNA: TGTGCCAGCCATAAGGGGTTGGAAGGAAACACCATATATTTT. It yields the protein CASHKGLEGNTIYF.

The V call is TRBV25-1, the J call TRBJ1-4; no clear D. The CDR3 length is 14 residues. With 1 base removed from V and 6 bases from J, the gap between germline ends came to 9 bases. Germline V gene data show CDR1 as MGHDK and CDR2 as SYGVNS. The DNA for the CDR3 is TGTGCCAGCAGTGAATCGACCGGGTATGAAAAACTGTTTTTT. Amino acid sequence: CASSESTGYEKLFF. The full variable domain, its missing parts supplied by reference TRBV25-1 and TRBJ1-4, is EADIYQTPRYLVIGTGKKITLECSQTMGHDKMYWYQQDPGMELHLIHYSYGVNSTEKGDLSSESTVSRIRTEHFPLTLESARPSHTSQYLCASSESTGYEKLFFGSGTQLSVL.

The chain recombines TRBV7-2 with TRBJ2-5; D perhaps matches TRBD1 (5 bases). The CDR3 extends over 14 amino acids. V was trimmed by 1 base and J by 5 bases, leaving 11 bases between them. Germline lookup yields CDR1 SGHTA and CDR2 FQGNSA. CDR3: CASSLVLGVETQYF. CDR3 nucleotides: TGTGCCAGCAGCTTAGTTTTAGGGGTTGAGACCCAGTACTTC.

The CDR3 DNA is TGTGCCAGCAGCGTCGGACTAGCGGGAACTAATGAGCAGTTCTTC. Translation gives CASSVGLAGTNEQFF. The rearrangement uses TRBV9 and TRBJ2-1; 12 bases agree with TRBD2. V trimming: 2 bases; J trimming: 7 bases; junction bases outside the gene matches: 4. CDR3 length: 15 amino acids. Looked up from germline, CDR1 is SGDLS and CDR2 is YYNGEE.

This sequence joins TRBV30 and TRBJ2-1; D perhaps matches TRBD2 (5 bases). The CDR3 sequence is 13 residues long. The V gene lost 3 bases and the J gene lost 3 bases, with 9 bases spanning the gap. Looked up from germline, CDR1 is GTSNPN and CDR2 is SVGIG (reference sequence). CDR3 region: CAWSPADYNEQFF. CDR3 sequence (DNA): TGTGCCTGGAGCCCAGCGGACTACAATGAGCAGTTCTTC. Complete variable domain (other parts from reference TRBV30 and TRBJ2-1): SQTIHQWPATLVQPVGSPLSLECTVEGTSNPNLYWYRQAAGRGLQLLFYSVGIGQISSEVPQNLSASRPQDRQFILSSKKLLLSDSGFYLCAWSPADYNEQFFGPGTRLTVL.

This clone was counted a single time. The CDR3 region has the DNA TGTGCCAGGTCCCTAGCGGGCCAGACCTACAATGAGCAGTTCTTC. Translated, it gives CARSLAGQTYNEQFF. The V call is TRBV5-6, the J call TRBJ2-1, with TRBD2 identical over 8 bases. Germline CDR1 reads SGHDT; CDR2 reads YYEEEE. This CDR3 contains 15 residues. The V segment lost 8 bases and the J segment 2 bases; nucleotides outside the gene matches: 9. Complete variable domain (other parts from reference TRBV5-6 and TRBJ2-1): DAGVTQSPTHLIKTRGQQVTLRCSPKSGHDTVSWYQQALGQGPQFIFQYYEEEERQRGNFPDRFSGHQFPNYSSELNVNALLLGDSALYLCARSLAGQTYNEQFFGPGTRLTVL.

The chain uses TRBV11-1 and TRBJ2-1; TRBD2 matches at 7 bases. CDR1 and CDR2 (germline): SGHAT, FQDESV (reference sequence). The trim removed 2 bases at V and 10 bases at J, leaving 2 bases unmatched. CDR3 length: 12 amino acids. The CDR3 DNA sequence: TGTGCCAGCAGCTTACTAGCGGTCGAGCAGTTCTTC. It encodes CASSLLAVEQFF.

This clone was observed a single time. V usage is TRBV27 and J usage is TRBJ2-1; no clear D. V was trimmed by 2 bases and J by 0 bases, leaving 8 bases between them. This CDR3 region has 15 residues. Germline CDR1 and CDR2: MNHEY and SMNVEV (reference sequence). CDR3 residues: CASSLMRSSYNEQFF. The CDR3 nucleotides read TGTGCCAGCAGTTTAATGCGAAGCTCCTACAATGAGCAGTTCTTC.

The V and J genes are TRBV27 and TRBJ2-1, with TRBD2 identical over 10 bases. In germline, CDR1 is MNHEY, CDR2 SMNVEV (reference sequence). Unmatched junction bases numbered 13, after V lost 3 bases and J lost 8 bases. The CDR3 loop spans 17 amino acids. The CDR3 DNA follows: TGTGCCAGCAGTTTGAGGTCGGAAGCGGGGGGGCCGTATGAGCAGTTCTTC. Its translation: CASSLRSEAGGPYEQFF.

V is TRBV7-8 and J is TRBJ1-2; TRBD1 matches 7 bases. Germline V lookup: CDR1 SGHVS, CDR2 FQNEAQ. V lost 5 bases, J lost 2 bases, and 11 bases stayed unmatched. This CDR3 is 16 amino acids long. The CDR3 bases are TGTGCCAGCAGCCCATTCCAGGGGGTCACAAACTATGGCTACACCTTC. This encodes CASSPFQGVTNYGYTF.

This clone was observed once. This chain links TRBV6-5 with TRBJ2-2; tentatively, D is TRBD2 (6 bases). V lost 6 bases and J 6 bases, leaving 17 bases between the germline ends. The germline V gene encodes CDR1 MNHEY and CDR2 SVGAGI. The CDR3 has 15 residues. In DNA form, the CDR3 reads TGTGCCAGCAGCCACCGGGACTTCTCTTCCGGGGAGCTGTTTTTT. This encodes CASSHRDFSSGELFF.

This clone was seen once. This chain joins TRBV7-9 and TRBJ1-5; D may be TRBD1 (5 bases). V lost 5 bases to trimming and J lost 5 bases, with 16 bases between them. This CDR3 is 15 amino acids long. Germline CDR1 and CDR2: SEHNR and FQNEAQ (reference sequence). The CDR3 DNA reads TGTGCCAGCAGCCCGAGTGGGGGGGTGGATCAGCCCCAGCATTTT. The encoded protein is CASSPSGGVDQPQHF.

This chain uses TRBV11-3 with TRBJ2-1; 14 bases are a match to TRBD2. V was clipped by 1 base and J by 10 bases; unmatched bases: 6. The CDR3 is 16 residues long. Germline V lookup: CDR1 SGHNT, CDR2 YENEEA. The CDR3 region has the DNA TGTGCCAGCAGCTTAGGGCGACTAGCGGGAGGGGGAGAGCAGTTCTTC. Protein: CASSLGRLAGGGEQFF.

The chain recombines TRBV11-2 with TRBJ2-7; 8 bases are a match to TRBD2. There are 16 residues in the CDR3. Germline V CDR1 and CDR2: SGHAT, FQNNGV. V lost 8 bases to trimming and J lost 5 bases; unmatched junction nucleotides: 17. The CDR3 region is CASWAPGLAGGNEQYF. The CDR3 region has the DNA TGTGCCAGCTGGGCCCCTGGACTAGCCGGAGGGAACGAGCAGTACTTC. Variable domain in full (rest from reference TRBV11-2 and TRBJ2-7): EAGVAQSPRYKIIEKRQSVAFWCNPISGHATLYWYQQILGQGPKLLIQFQNNGVVDDSQLPKDRFSAERLKGVDSTLKIQPAKLEDSAVYLCASWAPGLAGGNEQYFGPGTRLTVT.

The chain links TRBV2 to TRBJ1-2; D might be TRBD1 (6 bases). CDR3 length: 13 residues. CDR1 and CDR2 (germline): SNHLY, FYNNEI. V shed 5 bases and J shed 7 bases, with 14 bases lying between them. DNA of the CDR3: TGTGCCAGCAGTATCGGGGGGCGAGGTGGCTACACCTTC. Amino acids: CASSIGGRGGYTF.

The V gene is TRBV27, the J gene TRBJ2-5, with 12 bases aligning to TRBD1. This CDR3 region has 16 residues. CDR1 and CDR2 from the germline V gene are MNHEY and SMNVEV (reference sequence). Trimming removed 4 bases from V and 5 bases from J; junction bases left unmatched: 8. This CDR3 reads CASSSLGQGAGETQYF. CDR3 nucleotide sequence: TGTGCCAGCAGTTCCCTGGGACAGGGGGCGGGGGAGACCCAGTACTTC.

This clone was seen more than once but under ten times. The chain uses TRBV11-2 and TRBJ1-5; 12 bases fit TRBD1. CDR3 size: 14 residues. V dropped 5 bases and J dropped 7; count of bases not matched to a gene: 3. Germline assignment: CDR1 SGHAT and CDR2 FQNNGV. CDR3 DNA sequence: TGTGCCAGCAGCCTAGGGACAGGGGGCCAGCCCCAGCATTTT. This sequence encodes CASSLGTGGQPQHF.

This sequence joins TRBV6-1 and TRBJ2-2; tentative D call: TRBD1 (5 bases). The V end was cut by 6 bases, the J end by 2 bases, with 10 bases between. The CDR3 is made up of 14 amino acids. From germline, CDR1 is MNHNS and CDR2 SASEGT. CDR3 nucleotides: TGTGCCAGCAGGAAGGGGCCCAACACCGGGGAGCTGTTTTTT. Translation: CASRKGPNTGELFF.

This chain uses TRBV19 with TRBJ2-7, with 10 bases that match TRBD1. This CDR3 region has 15 residues. The V gene's germline CDR1 is LNHDA and CDR2 SQIVND (reference sequence). Trimming took 3 bases from V and 2 from J; bases not matched to a gene: 4. CDR3 sequence (DNA): TGTGCCAGTAGTATGACAGGACAGGGGGCCTACGAGCAGTACTTC. As protein: CASSMTGQGAYEQYF.

V usage is TRBV2 and J usage is TRBJ2-3, with TRBD2 matching 7 bases. The V gene end was trimmed by 2 bases and the J gene end by 3 bases; junction bases not matched to a gene: 5. The germline gives CDR1 SNHLY, CDR2 FYNNEI. CDR3 length: 15 residues. The CDR3 here is CASSEPGAGTDTQYF. The CDR3 DNA reads TGTGCCAGCAGTGAACCGGGAGCGGGGACAGATACGCAGTATTTT.

The chain combines TRBV9 with TRBJ1-4; perhaps TRBD1 as D (6 bases). Germline V gene sequence: CDR1 SGDLS, CDR2 YYNGEE. The CDR3 runs to 14 residues. Between the trimmed V and J ends, which lost 0 bases and 6 bases, there was a span of 9 bases. DNA of the CDR3: TGTGCCAGCAGCGTAGGCCAGGGGTATGAAAAACTGTTTTTT. This codes for CASSVGQGYEKLFF. The entire variable domain, with the rest obtained from reference TRBV9 and TRBJ1-4, is as follows: DSGVTQTPKHLITATGQRVTLRCSPRSGDLSVYWYQQSLDQGLQFLIQYYNGEERAKGNILERFSAQQFPDLHSELNLSSLELGDSALYFCASSVGQGYEKLFFGSGTQLSVL.

The genes are TRBV5-5 and TRBJ2-2; 9 nucleotides line up with TRBD1. Germline CDR1 SGHKS, CDR2 YYEKEE (reference sequence). CDR3 length equals 14 residues. Germline trimming cut 5 bases from V and 6 bases from J; bases unmatched to any gene: 5. The CDR3 is CASRSTGGPGELFF. The CDR3 DNA reads TGTGCCAGCAGGTCAACAGGGGGCCCCGGGGAGCTGTTTTTT.

V is TRBV6-1 and J is TRBJ1-5; D gene unclear. Trimming pared 7 bases from V and 0 bases from J, leaving 10 bases between. The CDR3 loop spans 14 amino acids. Germline V gene sequence: CDR1 MNHNS, CDR2 SASEGT. The CDR3 protein is CASTGIDSNQPQHF. The CDR3 DNA reads as TGTGCCAGCACGGGGATTGATAGCAATCAGCCCCAGCATTTT.